The source of this TCR beta chain is a study of long-term antiretroviral therapy in people with HIV. Samples were assayed with immunoSEQ v3.0 at survey level. Assay: immunoSEQ multiplex PCR; the TCRdb copy retains only in-frame clones and omits some. The sample contains tens of thousands of clones, approximately 83% of which appear only once. This CDR3 has 15 residues. Trimming took off 5 bases at V and 0 bases at J, with 12 bases between the two ends. The germline CDR1 and CDR2 sequences are LGHNA and YNFKEQ. This chain connects TRBV4-2 to TRBJ2-3; D might be TRBD1 or TRBD2, each matching 6 bases. The sequences come from unsorted PBMCs, collected 2.7 to 2.9 years after starting antiretroviral therapy. The origin of this receptor is a man aged 30 to 45 with HIV. DNA for the CDR3: TGTGCCAGCAGCTCTCCGGGGGCGAGCACAGATACGCAGTATTTT. The encoded protein is CASSSPGASTDTQYF.